This T cell receptor (beta chain) was profiled in a study of response to subunit inactivated influenza vaccine. CDR3 length: 15 amino acids. Germline-derived CDR1 and CDR2 are DFQATT and SNEGSKA (reference sequence). V shed 2 bases and J 6 bases; nucleotides not matched to a gene: 11. TCRdb independently ran MiXCR on the RT-PCR reads; one entry per CDR3 protein. The sample has about 540,000 distinct CDR3 sequences; around 25% are singletons. Separately, the same data were catalogued under a study of T cells expressing NK-cell markers. From that second work: With UMIs, 5'RACE template switching was used to make TCR beta cDNA. Each TCR beta repertoire originated in sorted T cells that were CD3+CD56+NKG2C+, CD3+CD56+NKG2C- or CD3+CD56-NKG2C+. The study found these clonotypes also leading the CD3+CD56-NKG2C+ fraction in four donors.

The sequences come from CD4+ T cells sorted from PBMCs, collected approximately 13 days after vaccination. The chain links TRBV20-1 to TRBJ2-5; 8 bases are a match to TRBD2. This TCR derives from a man aged 45-65 years who received an inactivated influenza vaccine. DNA for the CDR3: TGCAGTGCTAGACAACCGGGACTAGTGATGAAGACCCAGTACTTC. This encodes CSARQPGLVMKTQYF.